What follows describes a single T cell receptor beta chain. Its specificity is unknown. Trimming took 7 bases from V and 6 from J; bases not matched to a gene: 8. This CDR3 region has 13 residues. The germline V gene has CDR1 MDHEN and CDR2 SYDVKM. From PBMCs, CD4+ and CD8+ T cells were sorted. The sample is drawn from a study of CD8+ T cells in alopecia areata. The study, taken as a whole, reports: Relative to normal scalp, lesional scalp, especially alopecia totalis/universalis, showed higher clonality. Compared with mice, patients displayed less clear TCR sharing, possibly for HLA-related reasons. Resident alphabeta T-cell populations of normal skin are likewise subject to sequencing in scalp samples.

Extracted from the samples, RNA was reverse transcribed into cDNA to serve as the sequencing template. The data were produced by immunoSEQ multiplex PCR, yet TCRdb's version contains in-frame clones alone and is incomplete. This sample has 110,000 to 150,000 clones, with approximately 65% found just once. Sequencing used CD8+ T cells sorted from blood. V and J are TRBV28 and TRBJ2-7, with TRBD2 matching over 8 bases. The clonotype originates from a human donor in good health. Written as DNA, the CDR3 is TGTGCCAGCACTCGAGCGGGAGAGGGCGAGCAGTACTTC. Its protein product is CASTRAGEGEQYF.